The 17 T cell receptor beta chains below come from one sample, sequenced in a study of response to subunit inactivated influenza vaccine. Each CDR3 protein gets one entry after TCRdb re-called the RT-PCR reads with MiXCR. Of around 530,000 distinct CDR3 sequences detected, 16% appear once; the ten largest clones hold 2.5% to 3.5%. Sequencing used CD4+ T cells sorted from PBMCs, obtained less than 30 months after vaccination. All receptors come from a man aged 50 to 75 who received an inactivated influenza vaccine.

The chain couples TRBV7-6 to TRBJ2-3; D ambiguous. The germline V gene has CDR1 SGHVS and CDR2 FNYEAQ. V lost 5 bases and J lost 7, with 10 bases in between. The CDR3 is 12 residues long. The CDR3 coding sequence is TGTGCCAGCAGCGTATCCGGGCATACGCAGTATTTT. Its translation: CASSVSGHTQYF.

This clonotype has only a few counts. V usage is TRBV28 and J usage is TRBJ1-3; 9 bases align to TRBD1. The V segment lost 2 bases and the J segment 1 base; nucleotides outside the gene matches: 3. This CDR3 has 16 residues. Germline CDR1 and CDR2: MDHEN and SYDVKM. The DNA of the CDR3 is TGTGCCAGCAGTTTAGGGGACAGGGCGTCTGGAAACACCATATATTTT. It translates to CASSLGDRASGNTIYF.

This clonotype has just a few counts. This sequence joins TRBV28 and TRBJ2-2, with 12 positions matching TRBD1. V dropped 5 bases and J dropped 6; count of bases not matched to a gene: 7. The CDR3 has 16 residues. CDR1 is MDHEN, CDR2 SYDVKM, per germline. The CDR3 reads CASSAPRDRGPGELFF. CDR3 coding DNA: TGTGCCAGCAGTGCACCTCGGGACAGGGGGCCCGGGGAGCTGTTTTTT.

With regard to this clonotype: Mismatch with germline at one junction end may stem from a read error. The V call is TRBV6-5, the J call TRBJ2-2, with D tentatively TRBD2 (5 bases). The CDR3 contains 15 residues. Germline CDR1 and CDR2: MNHEY and SVGAGI. The CDR3 loop is CASSYSKPTTGVLFF. For the CDR3, the DNA is TGTGCCAGCAGTTACTCGAAGCCAACCACCGGGGTGCTGTTTTTT.

The chain links TRBV5-1 to TRBJ2-1, with a possible D match to TRBD2 (6 bases). CDR3 size: 14 residues. V lost 4 bases, J lost 10 bases, and 18 bases lay in between. Per the germline V gene, CDR1 is SGHRS and CDR2 is YFSETQ. CDR3 amino acids: CASSPRDSDFEQFF. The CDR3 DNA is TGCGCCAGCAGCCCCCGGGACTCCGACTTCGAGCAGTTCTTC.

This clonotype has only a few counts. This chain joins TRBV28 and TRBJ2-3; D perhaps matches TRBD2 (6 bases). Germline values: CDR1 MDHEN, CDR2 SYDVKM. The CDR3 totals 14 residues. Trimming removed 10 bases from V and 6 bases from J, with 20 bases in between. CDR3: CAIGGAERADTQYF. As DNA, the CDR3 is TGTGCCATCGGAGGGGCAGAAAGGGCGGATACGCAGTATTTT.

This clonotype was seen ten or more times. The chain links TRBV12-3 or TRBV12-4 to TRBJ1-1, with 8 bases aligning to TRBD1. J gave up 1 base and V 6 bases, and 4 bases lay outside the gene matches. The CDR3 spans 14 residues. CDR3 sequence: CASRAGTGNTEAFF. Here the CDR3 DNA reads TGTGCCAGCAGGGCCGGGACAGGGAACACTGAAGCTTTCTTT.

J is TRBJ2-1 and V is TRBV3-1; D is ambiguous. With 2 bases removed from V and 6 bases from J, the gap between germline ends came to 20 bases. The CDR3 has 17 residues. CDR1 is LGHDT and CDR2 is YNNKEL in the germline V gene (reference sequence). The CDR3 spells CASSQIVLRPGFNEQFF. In DNA form, the CDR3 reads TGTGCCAGCAGCCAAATCGTCCTTAGGCCCGGTTTCAATGAGCAGTTCTTC.

This clonotype was recorded a few times. The chain joins TRBV19 to TRBJ1-1; D possibly corresponds to TRBD1 (5 bases). V dropped 5 bases and J dropped 9 bases, with 19 bases sitting between them. Germline V lookup: CDR1 LNHDA, CDR2 SQIVND (reference sequence). The CDR3 is made up of 14 amino acids. The CDR3 spells CASSPTGAKEKAFF. CDR3 sequence (DNA): TGTGCCAGTAGTCCGACCGGGGCCAAAGAGAAAGCTTTCTTT.

The genes are TRBV27 and TRBJ1-2; D unclear. V was pared by 6 bases and J by 7 bases, with 15 bases between. Germline lookup yields CDR1 MNHEY and CDR2 SMNVEV (reference sequence). This CDR3 contains 13 residues. CDR3 bases: TGTGCCAGCAGCCGGAAACCCTGGGGTGGCTACACCTTC. This encodes CASSRKPWGGYTF.

This rearrangement joins TRBV7-9 to TRBJ2-3, with 10 bases identical to TRBD2. The CDR3 consists of 16 residues. CDR1 and CDR2 (germline): SEHNR, FQNEAQ (reference sequence). With 4 bases clipped from V and 2 bases from J, the junction kept 6 bases outside the gene matches. CDR3 nucleotide sequence: TGTGCCAGCAGCTACGGGACTAGCGAAAACACAGATACGCAGTATTTT. Translation gives CASSYGTSENTDTQYF.

The chain links TRBV29-1 to TRBJ2-5, with 7 bases matching TRBD1. V lost 5 bases, J lost 5 bases, and 5 bases stayed unmatched. This CDR3 has 12 amino acids. The germline CDR1 and CDR2 sequences are SQVTM and ANQGSEA. The CDR3, as DNA: TGCAGCGTTAGGACAGGTCGGGAGACCCAGTACTTC. Translation gives CSVRTGRETQYF.

This clonotype has just a few counts. V and J are TRBV7-8 and TRBJ1-1, with D possibly being TRBD1 (5 bases). CDR3 length: 14 residues. V lost 1 base and J 4 bases, leaving 10 bases between the germline ends. CDR1 is SGHVS, CDR2 FQNEAQ, per germline. The CDR3 DNA is TGTGCCAGCAGCTTAGAATCCCAGGGCACTGAAGCTTTCTTT. As protein: CASSLESQGTEAFF.

The sample holds a few counts of this clonotype. For the CDR3, the DNA is TGTGCCAGCAGCAAGAAGACAGGCGATAGCACAGATACGCAGTATTTT. Its translation: CASSKKTGDSTDTQYF. V usage is TRBV9 and J usage is TRBJ2-3; D perhaps matches TRBD1 (6 bases). This CDR3 contains 16 residues. V was trimmed by 4 bases and J by 0 bases, leaving 15 bases between them. Germline V CDR1 and CDR2: SGDLS, YYNGEE.

V is TRBV4-3 and J is TRBJ2-7; no clear D gene. The CDR3 extends over 15 amino acids. The germline gives CDR1 LGHNA, CDR2 YSLEER. Trimming cost V 3 bases and J 2 bases, with 14 bases left between them. CDR3 nucleotides: TGCGCCAGCAGCCAGGCCCTCGACGGTGCCTACGAGCAGTACTTC. It encodes CASSQALDGAYEQYF.

The genes are TRBV29-1 and TRBJ2-1; D might be TRBD1 (5 bases). This CDR3 contains 11 residues. The germline V gene encodes CDR1 SQVTM and CDR2 ANQGSEA. V was shortened by 5 bases and J by 3 bases, with 5 bases between the two germline ends. The CDR3, as DNA: TGCAGCGTTACAGGCTACAATGAGCAGTTCTTC. Amino acid sequence: CSVTGYNEQFF.

This clonotype was picked up a small number of times. The chain is built from TRBV15 and TRBJ1-1; D unresolved. CDR1 and CDR2 from the germline V gene are LNHNV and YYDKDF (reference sequence). The CDR3 is 16 residues long. V was cut by 3 bases and J by 3 bases, with 17 bases left in between. This chain's CDR3 is CATSSVRGVVDTEAFF. The CDR3, as DNA: TGTGCCACCAGCAGCGTCCGGGGAGTTGTAGACACTGAAGCTTTCTTT.